This TCR beta chain originates from a study of type 1 regulatory T cells. Turning to the study itself: T-allo10 is an in vitro-generated, Tr1-enriched CD4 T cell product specific for alloantigen.

Comment on this clonotype: Its matching antigen is unknown.

The CDR3 loop spans 14 amino acids. CDR1 and CDR2 (germline): SGHTA, FQGNSA. The V end lost 8 bases, the J end lost 1 base, and 9 bases lay between the germline ends. TCRdb re-derived calls from the reads in MiXCR, one entry per CDR3 protein. The sample contains just under 65,000 distinct CDR3 sequences, around 49% of which appear only once. The TCR comes from a human donor in good health. V gene TRBV7-2 combines with J gene TRBJ2-6; a weak D match, TRBD2 (5 bases). Material: cultured non-Tr1 T cells, either the whole culture or a sorted T cell fraction (not recorded which). The CDR3 reads CASAGGSGANVLTF. The CDR3 region has the DNA TGTGCCAGCGCGGGTGGGTCTGGGGCCAACGTCCTGACTTTC.